These 30 T cell receptor beta chains originate from one sample sequenced in a study of human T cells and chemical hapten exposure (dated by TCRdb to 2020 to 2023). Library creation used 5' RACE. TCRdb lists the instrument as Illumina MiSeq. The public reads were reanalyzed by TCRdb: fastp trimming at Q25, MiXCR alignment, in-frame beta chains only. Each CDR3 protein gets just one entry, which takes the most common genes and DNA from the rows behind it. The sample table records about 140,000 distinct CDR3 sequences; around 4% of these occur just once. The ten largest clonotypes hold approximately 1.4% of the sample. Total RNA was extracted from unfractionated whole blood that had been collected in Tempus Blood RNA tubes. All receptors come from a female donor in good health.

This clonotype was picked up many times. The chain uses TRBV5-4 and TRBJ1-3; D gene uncertain. The V gene lost 2 bases and the J gene lost 3 bases, with 9 bases spanning the gap. CDR1 is SGHNT, CDR2 YYREEE, per germline (reference sequence). This CDR3 is 14 amino acids long. The CDR3 nucleotides are TGTGCCAGCAGCTTAGAGCAATTTGGAAACACCATATATTTT. It encodes CASSLEQFGNTIYF.

This clonotype occurred many times. The rearrangement links TRBV28 to TRBJ1-5; the D is unclear. This CDR3 is 14 amino acids long. Trimming shortened V by 2 bases and J by 7 bases, and 12 bases separated the two germline ends. From germline, CDR1 is MDHEN and CDR2 SYDVKM. The CDR3 region is CASSLGQIRQPQHF. CDR3 bases: TGTGCCAGCAGTTTAGGTCAGATCAGACAGCCCCAGCATTTT.

Ten or more counts support this clonotype. This rearrangement joins TRBV27 to TRBJ2-7; the match to TRBD1 covers 9 bases. This CDR3 contains 14 residues. J was trimmed by 2 bases and V by 4 bases; bases with no gene match: 3. Germline assignment: CDR1 MNHEY and CDR2 SMNVEV (reference sequence). CDR3 sequence: CASSSTGGPYEQYF. Written as DNA, the CDR3 is TGTGCCAGCAGTTCCACAGGGGGCCCCTACGAGCAGTACTTC.

This clonotype was counted many times. The chain uses TRBV12-3 or TRBV12-4 and TRBJ1-5; TRBD1 might be the D (5 bases). V shed 6 bases and J shed 0 bases, with 33 bases lying between them. The CDR3 is made up of 22 amino acids. CDR3 region: CASSLRQTLNPVRPDSNQPQHF. The CDR3 bases are TGTGCCAGCAGCCTCCGACAGACACTAAACCCCGTCCGACCCGATAGCAATCAGCCCCAGCATTTT.

The table lists this clonotype with many counts. This chain joins TRBV24-1 and TRBJ2-3; D remains unclear. This CDR3 region has 13 residues. The germline CDR1 and CDR2 sequences are KGHDR and SFDVKD. The V gene lost 1 base and the J gene lost 10 bases, with 11 bases spanning the gap. The CDR3 DNA sequence: TGTGCCACCAGTGATTTAGTGAGGAAGTCGCAGTATTTT. Its protein product is CATSDLVRKSQYF.

V gene TRBV11-2 combines with J gene TRBJ2-7, with 7 bases aligning to TRBD1. Looked up from germline, CDR1 is SGHAT and CDR2 is FQNNGV. The CDR3 spans 15 residues. V gave up 5 bases and J gave up 1 base; unmatched junction bases: 8. This CDR3 is CASSPQGRTSYEQYF. CDR3 nucleotides: TGTGCCAGCAGCCCACAGGGGCGTACATCCTACGAGCAGTACTTC.

The sample holds many counts of this clonotype. The chain couples TRBV7-2 to TRBJ2-2; tentatively, D is TRBD1 or TRBD2 (6 bases each). The germline V gene encodes CDR1 SGHTA and CDR2 FQGNSA. V lost 1 base to trimming and J lost 4 bases, with 22 bases between them. The CDR3 has 19 amino acids. This CDR3 is CASSLGLRYRVGGTGELFF. The CDR3 DNA sequence: TGTGCCAGCAGCTTAGGGCTACGTTACAGGGTCGGGGGCACCGGGGAGCTGTTTTTT.

As concerns this clonotype: A much larger clone lies a single base off, so this may be a read error. The chain links TRBV13 to TRBJ2-5; D may be TRBD1 or TRBD2 (5 bases each). CDR1 is PRHDT, CDR2 FYEKMQ, per germline (reference sequence). The CDR3 spans 14 residues. Trimming pared 5 bases from V and 7 bases from J, leaving 17 bases between. CDR3 sequence (DNA): TGTGCCAGCAGCCGAGGGACCGCTGGTGCGACCCAGTACTTC. The encoded protein is CASSRGTAGATQYF.

This clonotype was detected many times. The gene calls are TRBV27 and TRBJ2-1; 10 bases align to TRBD2. CDR1 is MNHEY, CDR2 SMNVEV, per germline (reference sequence). V trimming: 6 bases; J trimming: 5 bases; junction bases outside the gene matches: 10. The CDR3 is made up of 16 amino acids. The CDR3 DNA reads TGTGCCAGCAGCCCATCCGAGCGGGGGGGCGACAATGAGCAGTTCTTC. It codes for CASSPSERGGDNEQFF.

This clonotype was seen a handful of times. This chain uses TRBV29-1 with TRBJ1-6; D uncertain. Germline values: CDR1 SQVTM, CDR2 ANQGSEA. The CDR3 has 12 amino acids. The V end was cut by 5 bases, the J end by 8 bases, with 10 bases between. As DNA, the CDR3 is TGCAGCGTTAAGGTGGGAGATTCACCCCTCCACTTT. Its translation: CSVKVGDSPLHF.

This clonotype has ten or more counts. The rearrangement joins TRBV14 to TRBJ2-3, with 10 bases identical to TRBD2. Germline loops: CDR1 SGHDN, CDR2 FVKESK. Trimming at V came to 0 bases and at J to 9 bases, leaving 9 bases not matched to a gene. The CDR3 is 16 residues long. CDR3 protein: CASSQDYGLAVGTQYF. CDR3 nucleotide sequence: TGTGCCAGCAGCCAAGATTATGGACTAGCGGTTGGGACGCAGTATTTT.

This clonotype was found many times. The CDR3 region is CASSYPRATTLSGANVLTF. The CDR3 DNA reads TGTGCCAGCAGTTATCCCCGCGCAACTACATTATCTGGGGCCAACGTCCTGACTTTC. The chain couples TRBV6-2 or TRBV6-3 to TRBJ2-6; D not resolved. This CDR3 spans 19 amino acids. Germline V gene data show CDR1 as MNHEY and CDR2 as SVGEGT. Deletions cut 3 bases from V and 1 base from J, with 19 bases between.

The sample holds a few counts of this clonotype. The chain combines TRBV20-1 with TRBJ1-5; tentatively, D is TRBD1 (6 bases). There are 13 residues in the CDR3. CDR1 is DFQATT and CDR2 is SNEGSKA in the germline V gene (reference sequence). Trimming removed 5 bases at V and 1 base at J, with 9 bases between. The CDR3 loop is CSAGGQSNQPQHF. The CDR3, as DNA: TGCAGTGCTGGAGGACAGAGCAATCAGCCCCAGCATTTT.

CDR3 sequence (DNA): TGTGCCACCAGCAGATTCCCGCGTGGGACCGGGGAGCTGTTTTTT. It translates to CATSRFPRGTGELFF. This rearrangement joins TRBV15 to TRBJ2-2, with no clear D. This CDR3 has 15 amino acids. The V gene lost 2 bases and the J gene lost 5 bases, with 12 bases spanning the gap. CDR1 is LNHNV, CDR2 YYDKDF, per germline (reference sequence).

The chain employs TRBV29-1 and TRBJ2-5; D unresolved. CDR1 and CDR2 (germline): SQVTM, ANQGSEA. The CDR3 is 11 residues long. V was cut by 6 bases and J by 4 bases, with 9 bases left in between. DNA of the CDR3: TGCAGCGTGCTAGAAGGAGAGACCCAGTACTTC. It translates to CSVLEGETQYF.

Ten or more counts support this clonotype. V and J are TRBV20-1 and TRBJ2-3; either TRBD1 or TRBD2 may supply D (5 bases each). The CDR3 contains 14 residues. V lost 6 bases and J 4 bases, leaving 17 bases between the germline ends. Per the germline V gene, CDR1 is DFQATT and CDR2 is SNEGSKA (reference sequence). The CDR3 DNA is TGCAGTGCCGAGATGCCGGGGACGGCAGATACGCAGTATTTT. This translates into CSAEMPGTADTQYF.

The chain uses TRBV10-3 and TRBJ2-1; D is perhaps TRBD2 (6 bases). Trimming cost V 6 bases and J 8 bases, with 17 bases left between them. In germline, CDR1 is ENHRY, CDR2 SYGVKD. The CDR3 consists of 14 residues. The CDR3 sequence is CAISAGRATDEQFF. CDR3 sequence (DNA): TGTGCCATCAGCGCGGGACGAGCGACAGATGAGCAGTTCTTC.

This clonotype has a handful of counts. The chain uses TRBV6-8 and TRBJ1-2; D is possibly TRBD1 (6 bases). The V end was cut by 3 bases, the J end by 3 bases, with 23 bases between. The CDR3 runs 18 residues. CDR1 MNHGY and CDR2 SAAAGT come from the germline V gene. The CDR3 sequence is CASSYGGSGTQLDYGYTF. The CDR3 coding sequence is TGTGCCAGCAGTTATGGGGGCTCAGGGACCCAACTGGACTATGGCTACACCTTC.

V is TRBV5-1 and J is TRBJ1-2; 7 bases match TRBD1. The V gene end was trimmed by 0 bases and the J gene end by 4 bases; junction bases not matched to a gene: 3. The length of the CDR3 is 14 residues. The germline CDR1 and CDR2 sequences are SGHRS and YFSETQ. The CDR3 is CASSLEGASYGYTF. CDR3 in DNA: TGCGCCAGCAGCTTGGAGGGGGCGAGCTATGGCTACACCTTC.

This sequence joins TRBV19 and TRBJ2-2; tentatively, D is TRBD1 (5 bases). The CDR3 sequence is 14 residues long. CDR1 is LNHDA and CDR2 is SQIVND in the germline V gene (reference sequence). Trimming took 8 bases from V and 5 from J, leaving 15 bases between them. CDR3 loop: CASGAAVWTGELFF. DNA of the CDR3: TGTGCCAGTGGGGCGGCCGTTTGGACCGGGGAGCTGTTTTTT.

There are many counts of this clonotype. DNA for the CDR3: TGTGCCATCTCCACTCGTTTCTCCGATCAGCCCCAGCATTTT. Translating it yields CAISTRFSDQPQHF. This chain joins TRBV6-2 or TRBV6-3 and TRBJ1-5, with unresolved D. Trimming took 10 bases from V and 5 from J, leaving 18 bases between them. The CDR3 totals 14 residues. Germline V gene sequence: CDR1 MNHEY, CDR2 SVGEGT.

This clonotype was detected ten times or more. This chain's CDR3 is CASSQDRVNWGAEAFF. DNA of the CDR3: TGTGCCAGCAGCCAAGATCGAGTAAACTGGGGGGCTGAAGCTTTCTTT. The chain couples TRBV14 to TRBJ1-1; a possible D gene is TRBD1 (5 bases). This CDR3 is 16 amino acids long. Trimming removed 0 bases at V and 6 bases at J, with 17 bases between. Germline V lookup: CDR1 SGHDN, CDR2 FVKESK. Full variable domain (rest looked up from reference TRBV14 and TRBJ1-1): EAGVTQFPSHSVIEKGQTVTLRCDPISGHDNLYWYRRVMGKEIKFLLHFVKESKQDESGMPNNRFLAERTGGTYSTLKVQPAELEDSGVYFCASSQDRVNWGAEAFFGQGTRLTVV.

This clonotype was found a few times. The V call is TRBV6-2 or TRBV6-3, the J call TRBJ2-1; D ambiguous. Germline CDR1 is MNHEY and CDR2 is SVGEGT. CDR3 length equals 13 residues. V lost 5 bases, J lost 10 bases, and 15 bases lay in between. CDR3 amino acids: CASSLVISGEQFF. CDR3 coding DNA: TGTGCCAGCAGTCTCGTCATATCGGGCGAGCAGTTCTTC.

This clonotype was detected many times. This chain joins TRBV7-9 and TRBJ1-6; maybe TRBD1 (6 bases). V was cut by 2 bases and J by 9 bases, with 11 bases left in between. CDR1 SEHNR and CDR2 FQNEAQ come from the germline V gene (reference sequence). The CDR3 is 14 amino acids. The CDR3 DNA follows: TGTGCCAGCAGCTTACAGGGGTGGGGTTCACCCCTCCACTTT. Translated, it gives CASSLQGWGSPLHF.

This clonotype has at least ten counts. The J gene is TRBJ2-7, the V gene TRBV12-3 or TRBV12-4, with 7 bases identical to TRBD1. With 0 bases clipped from V and 0 bases from J, the junction kept 8 bases outside the gene matches. This CDR3 spans 17 amino acids. The DNA of the CDR3 is TGTGCCAGCAGTTTAGCGGTCAGGACAGGACACTCCTACGAGCAGTACTTC. It codes for CASSLAVRTGHSYEQYF.

The CDR3 spells CASSLGSLAGGEFF. In nucleotides, the CDR3 is TGTGCCAGCAGCTTAGGCTCCTTAGCGGGGGGGGAGTTCTTC. The chain links TRBV7-8 to TRBJ2-1; 11 bases are shared with TRBD2. Germline CDR1 and CDR2: SGHVS and FQNEAQ. Unmatched junction bases numbered 7, after V lost 1 base and J lost 14 bases. The CDR3 has 14 residues.

This clonotype was observed at least ten times. The chain carries TRBV5-5 and TRBJ1-4, with D hard to call. V was trimmed by 0 bases and J by 5 bases, leaving 17 bases between them. CDR3 length equals 17 residues. Per the germline V gene, CDR1 is SGHKS and CDR2 is YYEKEE (reference sequence). CDR3 amino acids: CASSLVPRKEKNEKLFF. The CDR3 DNA follows: TGTGCCAGCAGCTTGGTGCCACGAAAGGAAAAGAATGAAAAACTGTTTTTT. The full variable domain, with the rest looked up from reference TRBV5-5 and TRBJ1-4, is DAGVTQSPTHLIKTRGQQVTLRCSPISGHKSVSWYQQVLGQGPQFIFQYYEKEERGRGNFPDRFSARQFPNYSSELNVNALLLGDSALYLCASSLVPRKEKNEKLFFGSGTQLSVL.

This clonotype was counted many times. The gene calls are TRBV29-1 and TRBJ1-5, with a weak D call TRBD1 (6 bases). Between the trimmed V and J ends, which lost 4 bases and 0 bases, there was a span of 7 bases. Germline-derived CDR1 and CDR2 are SQVTM and ANQGSEA. This CDR3 is built from 13 residues. CDR3 amino acids: CSVGTASNQPQHF. CDR3 DNA sequence: TGCAGCGTTGGGACAGCTAGCAATCAGCCCCAGCATTTT.

Ten or more counts support this clonotype. This rearrangement joins TRBV7-3 to TRBJ2-4; 8 bases map to TRBD2. Germline V gene data show CDR1 as SGHTA and CDR2 as FQGTGA. CDR3 length: 17 residues. J gave up 5 bases and V 3 bases, and 12 bases lay outside the gene matches. CDR3 coding DNA: TGTGCCAGCAGCTTCGATCAGCGGGGGCGACTCGAAAACATTCAGTACTTC. It encodes CASSFDQRGRLENIQYF.

The J gene is TRBJ2-1, the V gene TRBV5-5; TRBD2 might be the D (6 bases). Germline V gene sequence: CDR1 SGHKS, CDR2 YYEKEE (reference sequence). The CDR3 runs to 15 residues. The V end was cut by 0 bases, the J end by 2 bases, with 9 bases between. This CDR3 reads CASSLGLVTYNEQFF. CDR3 DNA sequence: TGTGCCAGCAGCTTGGGACTAGTCACCTACAATGAGCAGTTCTTC.